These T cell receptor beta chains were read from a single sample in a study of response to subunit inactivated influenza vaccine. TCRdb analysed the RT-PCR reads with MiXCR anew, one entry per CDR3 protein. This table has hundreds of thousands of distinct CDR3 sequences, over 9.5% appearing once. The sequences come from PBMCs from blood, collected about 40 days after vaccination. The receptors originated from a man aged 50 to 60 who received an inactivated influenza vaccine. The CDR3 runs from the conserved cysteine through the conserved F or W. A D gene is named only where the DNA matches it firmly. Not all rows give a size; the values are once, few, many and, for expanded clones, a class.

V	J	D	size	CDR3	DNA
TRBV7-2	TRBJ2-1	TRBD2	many	CASSLASGSSDEQFF	TGTGCCAGCAGCTTGGCAAGCGGGAGTAGCGATGAGCAGTTCTTC
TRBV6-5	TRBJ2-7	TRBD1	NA	CASSYYLPGQPFYEQYF	TGTGCCAGCAGTTATTATCTGCCGGGACAGCCTTTCTACGAGCAGTACTTC
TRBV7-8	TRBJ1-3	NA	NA	CASSDGQRSGNTIYF	TGTGCCAGCAGCGACGGACAGCGCTCTGGAAACACCATATATTTT
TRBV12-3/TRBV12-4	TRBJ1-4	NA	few	CARLPIGTGVCLFF	TGTGCCAGATTACCGATAGGCACCGGTGTGTGTCTGTTTTTT
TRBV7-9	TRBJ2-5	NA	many	CASSRDQGTQYF	TGTGCCAGCAGCAGGGACCAGGGGACCCAGTACTTC
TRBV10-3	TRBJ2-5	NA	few	CAISASAVETQYF	TGTGCCATCAGTGCCTCGGCGGTAGAGACCCAGTACTTC
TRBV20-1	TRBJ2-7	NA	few	CSASRQSYEQYF	TGCAGTGCTAGTAGACAGAGCTACGAGCAGTACTTC
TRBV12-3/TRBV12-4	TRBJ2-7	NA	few	CASSLGSLGQYF	TGTGCCAGCAGTTTAGGATCCCTCGGGCAGTACTTC
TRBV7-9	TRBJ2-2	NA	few	CASSRLDSRELFF	TGTGCCAGCAGCCGACTGGACAGCAGGGAGCTGTTTTTT
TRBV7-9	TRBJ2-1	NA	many	CASSLGLGGEQFF	TGTGCCAGCAGCTTAGGACTGGGGGGTGAGCAGTTCTTC
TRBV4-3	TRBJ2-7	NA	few	CASSQDFQGGSYEQYF	TGCGCCAGCAGCCAAGATTTCCAGGGTGGCTCCTACGAGCAGTACTTC
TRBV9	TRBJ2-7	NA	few	CASSEAPHSYEQYF	TGTGCCAGCAGCGAGGCCCCCCACAGCTACGAGCAGTACTTC
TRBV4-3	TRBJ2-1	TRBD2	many	CASSQGGLAPSYNEQFF	TGCGCCAGCAGCCAAGGGGGACTAGCGCCCTCCTACAATGAGCAGTTCTTC
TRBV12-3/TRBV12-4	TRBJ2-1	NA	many	CASGRGGLHNEQFF	TGTGCCAGCGGGAGGGGGGGCCTTCACAATGAGCAGTTCTTC
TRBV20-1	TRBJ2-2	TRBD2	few	CSGTAGGSTGELFF	TGCAGTGGAACGGCGGGAGGTAGTACCGGGGAGCTGTTTTTT
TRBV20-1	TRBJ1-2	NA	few	CSARDLGEVNGYTF	TGCAGTGCTAGAGATCTCGGGGAGGTGAATGGCTACACCTTC
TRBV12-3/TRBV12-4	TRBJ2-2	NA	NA	CASSLMSGSGELFF	TGTGCCAGCAGTTTGATGTCGGGGTCCGGGGAGCTGTTTTTT
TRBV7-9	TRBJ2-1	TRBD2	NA	CAIPSGGAIANEQFF	TGTGCTATCCCAAGCGGGGGGGCCATAGCAAATGAGCAGTTCTTC
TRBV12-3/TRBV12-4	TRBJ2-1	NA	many	CASIISQQSNEQFF	TGTGCCAGCATCATTAGCCAGCAGTCCAATGAGCAGTTCTTC
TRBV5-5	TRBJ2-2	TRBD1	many	CASSGGQGARVTGELFF	TGTGCCAGCAGCGGAGGACAGGGGGCGAGGGTTACCGGGGAGCTGTTTTTT
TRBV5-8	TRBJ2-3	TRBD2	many	CASSSGLAGSTDTQYF	TGTGCCAGCAGCTCCGGACTAGCGGGGTCCACAGATACGCAGTATTTT
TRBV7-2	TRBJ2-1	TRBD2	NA	CASSKGLATSDVISFF	TGTGCCAGCAGCAAGGGACTAGCGACATCGGATGTCATATCGTTCTTC
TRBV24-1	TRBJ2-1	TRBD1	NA	CATSLTGNNEQFF	TGTGCCACCAGCCTGACAGGGAACAATGAGCAGTTCTTC
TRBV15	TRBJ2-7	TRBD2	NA	CATSSGLAVAYEQYF	TGTGCCACCAGCAGCGGACTAGCCGTAGCCTACGAGCAGTACTTC
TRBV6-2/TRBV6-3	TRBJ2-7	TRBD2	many	CASSYHLGRSSYEQYF	TGTGCCAGCAGTTACCATCTCGGGAGGAGCTCCTACGAGCAGTACTTC
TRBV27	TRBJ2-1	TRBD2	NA	CASSHGLAGEQFF	TGTGCCAGCAGCCATGGACTAGCGGGCGAGCAGTTCTTC